The clone carrying this TCR beta chain turned up a few times. Its antigen is not identified. The data belong to a study of cytomegalovirus exposure and HLA in healthy donors. Study-level background: Out of around 360 genotyped donors, about 76% belonged to the Caucasian-associated ancestry cluster. Study-wide results and caveats: Looking again later, the authors saw that most CMV-associated TCR beta chains seemed HLA-restricted. Productive status was seen about 90% or about 30% of the time for most TCR beta V segments in an earlier analysis. The records held CMV serostatus as the only immune exposure information.

Vbeta (60) and Jbeta (13) primers were used in the PCR. Method: immunoSEQ multiplex PCR; TCRdb's copy keeps in-frame clones and lacks some. The sample lists about 190,000 clones; around 87% were seen once. This clonotype was sampled from a boy aged 2-15 years in good health and CMV-seronegative. Sequenced sample: PBMCs.

The CDR3 sequence: CASKRKPNGDTEAFF. As DNA, the CDR3 is TGTGCCAGCAAGAGAAAGCCGAACGGAGACACTGAAGCTTTCTTT. The V call is TRBV6-5, the J call TRBJ1-1; D is ambiguous. V was pared by 7 bases and J by 3 bases, with 18 bases between. The CDR3 runs 15 residues. Per germline, CDR1 MNHEY and CDR2 SVGAGI.